These T cell receptor beta chains were read from a single sample in a study of T-cell memory formation after mild COVID-19. TCRdb ran MiXCR on the 5' RACE reads and lists one entry per CDR3 protein. Of 150,000 to 200,000 distinct CDR3 sequences listed, 16% are singletons. Material: PBMCs or a T cell subset sorted from them (not recorded which). Source of these receptors: an adult woman who had mild COVID-19 (a few samples of this study predate the infection). Cell type and time point are not known. Each CDR3 is given with its conserved first and last residue. The order of the fields is D gene, V gene, J gene, clone size, CDR3 DNA, CDR3 protein. D genes are given only for firm matches. For some rows the clone size is stated as once, few or many, or as a class when expanded; others skip it.

TRBD2	TRBV10-3	TRBJ2-2	.	TGTGCCATCAGTGCGGGACTAGCCAGCAACACCGGGGAGCTGTTTTTT	CAISAGLASNTGELFF
TRBD1	TRBV24-1	TRBJ1-1	.	TGTGCCACCAGTTCCAGGGGGAGGACTGAAGCTTTCTTT	CATSSRGRTEAFF
.	TRBV29-1	TRBJ1-5	.	TGCAGCGCCCGGAACGGACCGAATCAGCCCCAGCATTTT	CSARNGPNQPQHF
TRBD2	TRBV3-1	TRBJ2-5	.	TGTGCCAGCAGCTTCCGACTAGCGGGGTTCCAAGAGACCCAGTACTTC	CASSFRLAGFQETQYF
TRBD2	TRBV7-3	TRBJ2-3	.	TGTGCCAGCAGCTTAGGGGGCGCGGGACTAGCGGGAGCAGATACGCAGTATTTT	CASSLGGAGLAGADTQYF
TRBD2	TRBV6-1	TRBJ2-7	.	TGTGCCAGCAGTCCCTCCGGGGGGGCGAGCTCCTACGAGCAGTACTTC	CASSPSGGASSYEQYF
TRBD2	TRBV20-1	TRBJ2-3	.	TGCAGTGCTAGCCCAGCGGGGGACACAGATACGCAGTATTTT	CSASPAGDTDTQYF
.	TRBV5-1	TRBJ2-1	few	TGCGCCAGCAGCGCCGGACCCGACAATGAGCAGTTCTTC	CASSAGPDNEQFF
.	TRBV20-1	TRBJ2-1	few	TGCAGTGCGAGTGGGGGGGCTAACAATGAGCAGTTCTTC	CSASGGANNEQFF
TRBD1	TRBV10-3	TRBJ1-1	.	TGTGCCACGGGACAGGGGGCTTCCACTGAAGCTTTCTTT	CATGQGASTEAFF
TRBD1	TRBV6-5	TRBJ1-4	few	TGTGCCAGCAGTTACACACTACCCGGGACAGGAGATGAAAAACTGTTTTTT	CASSYTLPGTGDEKLFF
.	TRBV6-5	TRBJ2-2	few	TGTGCCAGCAGCTCCGACAGTCCCCCCGGGGAGCTGTTTTTT	CASSSDSPPGELFF
.	TRBV7-9	TRBJ2-3	.	TGTGCCAGCAGCCAGGACGGAAAAAGCACAGATACGCAGTATTTT	CASSQDGKSTDTQYF
TRBD1	TRBV5-8	TRBJ2-5	.	TGTGCCAGCGGACAGGGTGGTCCGCAAGAGACCCAGTACTTC	CASGQGGPQETQYF
.	TRBV7-8	TRBJ2-7	.	TGTGCCAGCAGCCCCCCTCGCAGCGCCTACGAGCAGTACTTC	CASSPPRSAYEQYF
.	TRBV12-3/TRBV12-4	TRBJ1-1	.	TGTGCCAGCAGTTTAGAGGGGGGGGACACTGAAGCTTTCTTT	CASSLEGGDTEAFF
.	TRBV29-1	TRBJ2-3	few	TGCAGCGTTGTGGGCGGGAGCACAGATACGCAGTATTTT	CSVVGGSTDTQYF
.	TRBV9	TRBJ2-1	many	TGTGCCAGCAGCGAAGAACAGGGTACTAATGAGCAGTTCTTC	CASSEEQGTNEQFF
TRBD1	TRBV3-1	TRBJ1-1	.	TGTGCCAGCAGCCGGGTCGGGACAGGGGTCACTGAAGCTTTCTTT	CASSRVGTGVTEAFF
.	TRBV7-8	TRBJ2-7	few	TGTGCCAGCAGCTCGTCCAGGGGGGCTTCTTCCTACGAGCAGTACTTC	CASSSSRGASSYEQYF
.	TRBV4-1	TRBJ2-1	many	TGCGCCAGCAGCCGAGAATTTGGAGCTGACTACAATGAGCAGTTCTTC	CASSREFGADYNEQFF
.	TRBV19	TRBJ1-3	few	TGTGCCAGTAGTAAAAAGGGTACTGGAAACACCATATATTTT	CASSKKGTGNTIYF
.	TRBV5-5	TRBJ1-1	many	TGTGCCAGCAGCTTGGTACCGGGAACTGAAGCTTTCTTT	CASSLVPGTEAFF
TRBD2	TRBV12-5	TRBJ2-2	few	TGTGCTAGTGGTCTCCCAGCGGGAGTGGTCACCGGGGAGCTGTTTTTT	CASGLPAGVVTGELFF
.	TRBV27	TRBJ1-4	.	TGTGCCAGCAGCCCCGGTGTGGGGCGAACTAATGAAAAACTGTTTTTT	CASSPGVGRTNEKLFF
.	TRBV5-1	TRBJ1-2	.	TGCGCCAGCAGCTTGGAGATATCGGGATCCTATGGCTACACCTTC	CASSLEISGSYGYTF
.	TRBV4-1	TRBJ2-2	.	TGCGCCAGCAGCCAAAACCCCGGGGAGCTGTTTTTT	CASSQNPGELFF
.	TRBV29-1	TRBJ2-5	.	TGCAGCGTTGCGAAGCCTCCCCGGGAGACCCAGTACTTC	CSVAKPPRETQYF
TRBD2	TRBV15	TRBJ2-1	few	TGTGCCACCAGCAGAGGGACTAGCGGGGGGTACAATGAGCAGTTCTTC	CATSRGTSGGYNEQFF
.	TRBV5-1	TRBJ2-1	few	TGCGCCAGCAGCTTGGTGGGTCTAAGGCTTTACAATGAGCAGTTCTTC	CASSLVGLRLYNEQFF
.	TRBV11-2	TRBJ2-4	once	TGTGCCAGCAGCTTAGATCTGGTCGAAAACATTCAGTACTTC	CASSLDLVENIQYF
.	TRBV5-1	TRBJ2-3	few	TGCGCCAGCAGCTTGGGGGCAGGTCGCACAGATACGCAGTATTTT	CASSLGAGRTDTQYF
.	TRBV20-1	TRBJ1-5	.	TGCAGTGCCGTTGGGACAACGGGCAATCAGCCCCAGCATTTT	CSAVGTTGNQPQHF
.	TRBV7-2	TRBJ1-5	.	TGTGCCAGCAGCTTAGAATTATGGCAGGGAGGGAATCAGCCCCAGCATTTT	CASSLELWQGGNQPQHF
.	TRBV7-3	TRBJ2-7	.	TGTGCCAGCAGCAAACGGGGGGCCCGGTACGAGCAGTACTTC	CASSKRGARYEQYF
.	TRBV29-1	TRBJ2-1	few	TGCAGCGTTCTACCGGGACTACAGGGGAATGAGCAGTTCTTC	CSVLPGLQGNEQFF
TRBD2	TRBV7-2	TRBJ2-5	few	TGTGCCAGCAGCTGGCAACTAGCGGGGGGCCTGGAGACCCAGTACTTC	CASSWQLAGGLETQYF
.	TRBV19	TRBJ2-1	.	TGTGCCAGTACCTATGCGGGTGACGGGCGCTCCTACAATGAGCAGTTCTTC	CASTYAGDGRSYNEQFF
.	TRBV3-1	TRBJ1-2	.	TGTGCCAGCAGCCAATTCATGGCTGGCTACACCTTC	CASSQFMAGYTF
TRBD2	TRBV7-7	TRBJ2-2	many	TGTGCTAGCAGCTTACTGACTAGCGGGATGACGAGGGACACCGGGGAGCTGTTTTTT	CASSLLTSGMTRDTGELFF
.	TRBV21-1	TRBJ2-3	few	TGTGCCAGCAGCCCACCGGGACTAGCGGGCCATAGTGATACGCAGTATTTT	CASSPPGLAGHSDTQYF
.	TRBV6-5	TRBJ2-5	few	TGTGCCAGCAGGGGGGGTGGGGCCCTCCAAGAGACCCAGTACTTC	CASRGGGALQETQYF
.	TRBV3-1	TRBJ1-6	.	TGTGCCAGCAGCCTCCGCAGGGCCTCTAATTCACCCCTCCACTTT	CASSLRRASNSPLHF